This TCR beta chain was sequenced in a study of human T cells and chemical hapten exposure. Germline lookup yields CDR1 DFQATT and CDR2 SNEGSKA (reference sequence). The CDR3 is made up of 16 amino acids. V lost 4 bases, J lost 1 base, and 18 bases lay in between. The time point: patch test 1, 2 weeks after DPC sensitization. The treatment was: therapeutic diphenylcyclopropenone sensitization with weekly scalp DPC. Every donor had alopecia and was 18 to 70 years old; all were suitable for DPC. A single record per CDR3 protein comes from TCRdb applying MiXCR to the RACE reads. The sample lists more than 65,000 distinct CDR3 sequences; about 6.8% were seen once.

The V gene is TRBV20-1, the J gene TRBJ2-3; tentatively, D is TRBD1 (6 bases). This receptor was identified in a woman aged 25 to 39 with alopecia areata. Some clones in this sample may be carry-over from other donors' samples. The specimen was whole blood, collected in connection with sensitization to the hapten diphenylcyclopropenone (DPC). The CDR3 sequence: CSATPPTGSGTDTQYF. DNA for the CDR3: TGCAGTGCTACTCCCCCGACAGGAAGTGGCACAGATACGCAGTATTTT.